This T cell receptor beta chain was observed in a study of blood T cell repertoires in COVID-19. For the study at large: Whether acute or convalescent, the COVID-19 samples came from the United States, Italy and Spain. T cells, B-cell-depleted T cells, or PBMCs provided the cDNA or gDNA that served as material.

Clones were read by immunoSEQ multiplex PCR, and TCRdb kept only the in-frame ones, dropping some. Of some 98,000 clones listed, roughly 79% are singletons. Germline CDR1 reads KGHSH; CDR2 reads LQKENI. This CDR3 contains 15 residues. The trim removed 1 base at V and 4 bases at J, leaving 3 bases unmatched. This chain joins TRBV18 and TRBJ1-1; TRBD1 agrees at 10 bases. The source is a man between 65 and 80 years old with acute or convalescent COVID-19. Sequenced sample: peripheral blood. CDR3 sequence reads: CASSPRTGGPTEAFF. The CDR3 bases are TGTGCCAGCTCACCACGGACAGGGGGTCCCACTGAAGCTTTCTTT.